This TCR beta chain was recovered during a study of early T cells in non-severe SARS-CoV-2 infection (dated by TCRdb to about 2021). Background on the whole study: Because TCR sequencing relied on bulk RNA taken from unsorted whole blood, pairing of alpha and beta chains was not possible. The investigation overall reported the following: VDJdb matching was skewed toward anti-spike CD8 responses and likely underestimated virus-specific expansions, missing private and CD4 specificities.

The library was prepared using 5' RACE. Instrument on record: NextSeq 500. In the TCR library protocol, unique molecular identifiers were attached to individual cDNA molecules to correct for PCR bias and sequencing error. TCR alpha and beta chains were both sequenced, and the abundances of alpha and beta sequences in each sample were closely correlated with each other. As for the original processing: V gene, J gene and CDR3 annotation of TCR sequences was performed with Decombinator V4. Expanded TCRs were defined as changing significantly between any two time points under a Poisson model with p below 0.0001. TCR abundances were normalised to the total number of TCRs sequenced per sample and were expressed as counts per million. VDJdb, accessed on 1 November 2021, was searched for TCRs annotated for CMV, EBV and SARS-CoV-2, and TCRs annotated for more than one antigen were excluded. TCRdb handled the public reads itself, with Q25 trimming in fastp and clone calling in MiXCR, and kept productive beta chains. Identical CDR3 protein sequences are pooled into one entry, listed with their most common genes and DNA. These V and J calls rely on TCRdb rather than the paper's analysis. Recorded for this sample are tens of thousands of distinct CDR3 sequences; 12% of them occurred a single time. The ten biggest clones cover 4% to 4.5% of the sample.

The study was a case-control design nested within a healthcare worker cohort in London, UK, with weekly nasopharyngeal swab PCR tests and blood sampling. Healthcare workers were enrolled in the week of the UK lockdown, from 23 to 31 March 2020, and were followed every week for up to roughly 15 weeks. As regards this clonotype: Its antigen is currently not known. Base-call qualities are not available, and no considerably larger clone is one nucleotide away.

Sequencing was done on a sample of whole blood. The sequence was collected from an adult who was a healthcare worker with PCR-confirmed SARS-CoV-2 infection or an uninfected control (not recorded which).

The nucleotide sequence reads as follows: TGTGCCAGCAGCAACCTTTTAAGACAGGCGCACTATGGCTACACCTTC. The translation is CASSNLLRQAHYGYTF. This chain is built from TRBV21-1 and TRBJ1-2; the D call in the table, TRBD1, was not verified against the DNA. TRBV21-1 represents a pseudogene. The cysteine opens and the phenylalanine closes a CDR3 of 16 amino acids. Only the CDR3 DNA is retained, 48 bases long and in frame from the first base.